These T cell receptor beta chains were read from a single sample in a study of human T cells and chemical hapten exposure. Via MiXCR, TCRdb re-called the RACE reads, giving one row per CDR3 protein. The sample lists 70,000 to 95,000 distinct CDR3 sequences; over 6.5% were seen once. Input material: whole blood. These receptors were obtained from a female donor in good health. Some clones in this sample may be carry-over from other donors' samples. CDR3s include the opening cysteine and the closing phenylalanine or tryptophan. Fields, in order: clone size, V gene, D gene, J gene, CDR3 DNA, CDR3 protein. A D gene is named only where the DNA matches it firmly. Only some rows state a clone size, as once, few, many or a class for expanded clones.

abundance: many; v_gene: TRBV27; d_gene: .; j_gene: TRBJ1-3; CDR3nt: TGTGCCAGCAGTTTGGCAGGGATCGGAAACACCATATATTTT; CDR3aa: CASSLAGIGNTIYF
abundance: few; v_gene: TRBV7-9; d_gene: TRBD2; j_gene: TRBJ2-3; CDR3nt: TGTGCCAGCAGCTTATCGACTAGCGGGGGAGGTACGCAGTATTTT; CDR3aa: CASSLSTSGGGTQYF
abundance: few; v_gene: TRBV2; d_gene: TRBD1; j_gene: TRBJ1-2; CDR3nt: TGTGCCAGCAGGGGGACAGTTGGCTACACCTTC; CDR3aa: CASRGTVGYTF
abundance: few; v_gene: TRBV6-1; d_gene: .; j_gene: TRBJ1-5; CDR3nt: TGTGCCAGCAGTGATGTACTAGAGCAGCCCCAGCATTTT; CDR3aa: CASSDVLEQPQHF
abundance: many; v_gene: TRBV12-3/TRBV12-4; d_gene: TRBD2; j_gene: TRBJ2-1; CDR3nt: TGTGCCAGCAGTTCTTGGACTAGCGGGGAAGGGAATGAGCAGTTCTTC; CDR3aa: CASSSWTSGEGNEQFF
abundance: .; v_gene: TRBV12-3/TRBV12-4; d_gene: .; j_gene: TRBJ2-4; CDR3nt: TGTGCCAGCAGAGTCTCCCAAAACATTCAGTACTTC; CDR3aa: CASRVSQNIQYF
abundance: .; v_gene: TRBV7-2; d_gene: TRBD2; j_gene: TRBJ2-1; CDR3nt: TGTGCCAGCAGCCTCCAGGCGGGTAGCGGGGGGAACAATGAGCAGTTCTTC; CDR3aa: CASSLQAGSGGNNEQFF
abundance: many; v_gene: TRBV11-1; d_gene: .; j_gene: TRBJ2-5; CDR3nt: TGTGCCAGCAGCTTAGATCACGTCGAAGAGACCCAGTACTTC; CDR3aa: CASSLDHVEETQYF
abundance: many; v_gene: TRBV20-1; d_gene: .; j_gene: TRBJ1-1; CDR3nt: TGCAGTGCTAGGTTACAGGGAGGTTGGGTGAACACTGAAGCTTTCTTT; CDR3aa: CSARLQGGWVNTEAFF
abundance: .; v_gene: TRBV7-7; d_gene: .; j_gene: TRBJ2-1; CDR3nt: TGTGTCAGCAGCTCCCAGCCCGGTGACCACAATGAGCAGTTCTTC; CDR3aa: CVSSSQPGDHNEQFF
abundance: few; v_gene: TRBV28; d_gene: .; j_gene: TRBJ1-5; CDR3nt: TGTGCCAGCACTCCTCTTTTTTTTTATTCATCCCGGGACTCCCGTAGCAATCAGCCCCAGCATTTT; CDR3aa: CASTPLFFYSSRDSRSNQPQHF
abundance: many; v_gene: TRBV12-3/TRBV12-4; d_gene: .; j_gene: TRBJ1-5; CDR3nt: TGTGCCAGCAGCCACGGACAGATCAATCAGCCCCAGCATTTT; CDR3aa: CASSHGQINQPQHF
abundance: many; v_gene: TRBV5-1; d_gene: .; j_gene: TRBJ2-5; CDR3nt: TGCGCCAGCAGCTTGCCGGCAGGGATTTACCAAGAGACCCAGTACTTC; CDR3aa: CASSLPAGIYQETQYF
abundance: many; v_gene: TRBV20-1; d_gene: TRBD1; j_gene: TRBJ1-2; CDR3nt: TGCAGTGCTAGTGTCCAGGGGGCCAGCTTCTATGGCTACACCTTC; CDR3aa: CSASVQGASFYGYTF
abundance: few; v_gene: TRBV20-1; d_gene: .; j_gene: TRBJ1-1; CDR3nt: TGCAGTGCTAGAGACATGGGACGCAGCACTGAAGCTTTCTTT; CDR3aa: CSARDMGRSTEAFF
abundance: few; v_gene: TRBV6-5; d_gene: .; j_gene: TRBJ1-4; CDR3nt: TGTGCCAGCAGTTACTTAGCCGGGACACCGGAAGAAAAACTGTTTTTT; CDR3aa: CASSYLAGTPEEKLFF
abundance: .; v_gene: TRBV12-3/TRBV12-4; d_gene: .; j_gene: TRBJ2-3; CDR3nt: TGTGCCAGCAGTTTCTCGGGACGGGACACAGATACGCAGTATTTT; CDR3aa: CASSFSGRDTDTQYF
abundance: many; v_gene: TRBV12-3/TRBV12-4; d_gene: .; j_gene: TRBJ1-2; CDR3nt: TGTGCCAGCAGTTTTGGGCGGATTAACTATGGCTACACCTTC; CDR3aa: CASSFGRINYGYTF